The TCR beta chain described here comes from a study of spatial heterogeneity in lung cancer. One entry per CDR3 protein, called by TCRdb with MiXCR from the 5' RACE reads. The sample includes approximately 10,000 distinct CDR3 sequences, over 20% seen only once; the top ten take about 45%. Time point reported: blood at routine non-recurrence follow-up after resection. This clonotype was observed at least ten times. This CDR3 contains 14 residues. Losses at the gene ends were 3 bases for V and 4 bases for J; bases not matched to a gene: 4. CDR1 and CDR2 from the germline V gene are MDHEN and SYDVKM. The source material was PBMCs, sampled at follow-up. This chain links TRBV28 with TRBJ1-2, with TRBD1 matching 8 bases. The TCR sequence derives from a male donor with early-stage non-small cell lung cancer. DNA of the CDR3: TGTGCCAGCAGTTTTGGGACAGGATCCTATGGCTACACCTTC. Translation: CASSFGTGSYGYTF.